This T cell receptor beta chain was found in a study of T cell responses to AZD1222 COVID-19 vaccine. Study-level findings and limits: An increase in Spike-specific TCR breadth and depth was observed after two AZD1222 doses. Repertoire samples came only from after the peak T cell response. Unmutated variant regions are reportedly the target of nearly half of TCRs that are spike-specific. Baseline antibody screening turned up just a handful of seropositive AZD1222 recipients.

Germline trimming cut 5 bases from V and 6 bases from J; bases unmatched to any gene: 9. CDR1 SGHRS and CDR2 YFSETQ come from the germline V gene. The CDR3 contains 15 residues. Method: immunoSEQ multiplex PCR; TCRdb's copy keeps in-frame clones and lacks some. The sample includes under 70,000 clones, roughly 78% of them seen just once. For this clone: The antigen is not known.

This rearrangement joins TRBV5-1 to TRBJ2-3; 10 nucleotides align to TRBD2. The sequence came from an adult in good health. The source material was peripheral blood, sampled on day 0 of MenACWY control vaccination. For the CDR3, the DNA is TGCGCCAGCAGTCCCAGGACTAGCGGCGGGGATACGCAGTATTTT. It encodes CASSPRTSGGDTQYF.